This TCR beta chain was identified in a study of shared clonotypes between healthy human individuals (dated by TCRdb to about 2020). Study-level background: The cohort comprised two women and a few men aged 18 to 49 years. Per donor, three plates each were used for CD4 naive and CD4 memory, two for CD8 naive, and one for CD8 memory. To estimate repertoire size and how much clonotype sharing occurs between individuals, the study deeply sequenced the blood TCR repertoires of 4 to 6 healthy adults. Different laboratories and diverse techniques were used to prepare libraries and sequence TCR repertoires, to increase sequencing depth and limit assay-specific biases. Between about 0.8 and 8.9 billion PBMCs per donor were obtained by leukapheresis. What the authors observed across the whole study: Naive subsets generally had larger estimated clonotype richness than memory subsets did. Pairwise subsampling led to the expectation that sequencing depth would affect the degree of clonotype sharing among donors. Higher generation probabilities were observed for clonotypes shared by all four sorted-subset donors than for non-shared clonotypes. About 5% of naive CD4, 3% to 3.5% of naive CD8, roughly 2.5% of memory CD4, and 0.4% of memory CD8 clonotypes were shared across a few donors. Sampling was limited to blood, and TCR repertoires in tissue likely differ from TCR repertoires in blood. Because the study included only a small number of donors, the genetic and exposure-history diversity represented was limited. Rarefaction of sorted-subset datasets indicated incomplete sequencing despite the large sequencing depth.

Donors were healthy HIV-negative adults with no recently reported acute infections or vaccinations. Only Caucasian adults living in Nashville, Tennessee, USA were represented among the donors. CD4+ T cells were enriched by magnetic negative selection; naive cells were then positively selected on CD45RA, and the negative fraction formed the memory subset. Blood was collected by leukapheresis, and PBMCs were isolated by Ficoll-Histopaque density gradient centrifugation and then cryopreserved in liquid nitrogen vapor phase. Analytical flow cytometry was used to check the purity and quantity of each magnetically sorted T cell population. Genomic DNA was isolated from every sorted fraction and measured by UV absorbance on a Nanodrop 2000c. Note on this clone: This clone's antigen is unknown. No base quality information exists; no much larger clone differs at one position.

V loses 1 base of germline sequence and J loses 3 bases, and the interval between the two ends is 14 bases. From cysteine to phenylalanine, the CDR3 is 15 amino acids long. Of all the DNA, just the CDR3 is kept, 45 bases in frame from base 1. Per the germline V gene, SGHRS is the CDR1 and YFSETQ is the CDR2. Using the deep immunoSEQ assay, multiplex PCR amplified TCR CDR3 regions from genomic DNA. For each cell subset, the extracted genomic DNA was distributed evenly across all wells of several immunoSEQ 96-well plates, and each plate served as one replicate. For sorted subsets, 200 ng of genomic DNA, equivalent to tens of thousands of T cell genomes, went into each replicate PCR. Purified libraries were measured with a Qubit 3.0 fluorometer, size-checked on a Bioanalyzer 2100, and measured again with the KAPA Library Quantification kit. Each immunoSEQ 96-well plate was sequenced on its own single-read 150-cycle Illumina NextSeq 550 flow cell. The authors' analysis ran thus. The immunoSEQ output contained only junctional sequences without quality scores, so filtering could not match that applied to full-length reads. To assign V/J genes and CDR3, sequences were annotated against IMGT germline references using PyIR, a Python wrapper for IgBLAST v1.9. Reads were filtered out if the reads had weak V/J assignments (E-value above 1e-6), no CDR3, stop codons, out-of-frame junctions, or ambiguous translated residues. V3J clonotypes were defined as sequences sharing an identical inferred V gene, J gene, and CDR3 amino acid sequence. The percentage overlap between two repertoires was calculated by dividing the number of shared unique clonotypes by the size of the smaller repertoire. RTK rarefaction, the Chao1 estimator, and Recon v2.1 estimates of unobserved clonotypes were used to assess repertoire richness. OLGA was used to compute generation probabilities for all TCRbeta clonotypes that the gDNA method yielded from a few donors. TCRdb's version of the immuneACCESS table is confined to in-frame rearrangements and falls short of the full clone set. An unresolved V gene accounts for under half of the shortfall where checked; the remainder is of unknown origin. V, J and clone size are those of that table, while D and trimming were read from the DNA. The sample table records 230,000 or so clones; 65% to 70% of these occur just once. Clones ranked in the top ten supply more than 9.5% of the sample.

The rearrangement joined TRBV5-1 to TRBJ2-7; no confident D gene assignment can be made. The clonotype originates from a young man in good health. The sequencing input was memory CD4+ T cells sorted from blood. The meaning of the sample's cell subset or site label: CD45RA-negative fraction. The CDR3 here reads CASSLSPAANYEQYF. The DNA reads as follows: TGCGCCAGCAGCTTGTCTCCGGCAGCTAACTACGAGCAGTACTTC.